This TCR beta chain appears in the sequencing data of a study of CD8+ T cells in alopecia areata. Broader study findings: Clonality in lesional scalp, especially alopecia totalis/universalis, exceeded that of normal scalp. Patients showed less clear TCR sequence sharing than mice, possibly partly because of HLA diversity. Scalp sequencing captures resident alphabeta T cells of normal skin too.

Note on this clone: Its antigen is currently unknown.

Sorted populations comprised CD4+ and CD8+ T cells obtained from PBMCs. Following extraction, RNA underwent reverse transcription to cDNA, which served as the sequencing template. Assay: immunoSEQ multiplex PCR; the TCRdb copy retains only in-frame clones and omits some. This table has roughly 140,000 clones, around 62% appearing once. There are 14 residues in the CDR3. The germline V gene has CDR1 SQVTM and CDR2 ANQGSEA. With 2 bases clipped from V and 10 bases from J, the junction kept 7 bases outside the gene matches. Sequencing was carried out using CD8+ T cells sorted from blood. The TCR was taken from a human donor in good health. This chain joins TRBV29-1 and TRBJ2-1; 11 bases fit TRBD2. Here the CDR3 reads CSVELAGGGREQFF. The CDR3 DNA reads TGCAGCGTTGAACTAGCGGGGGGAGGACGGGAGCAGTTCTTC.